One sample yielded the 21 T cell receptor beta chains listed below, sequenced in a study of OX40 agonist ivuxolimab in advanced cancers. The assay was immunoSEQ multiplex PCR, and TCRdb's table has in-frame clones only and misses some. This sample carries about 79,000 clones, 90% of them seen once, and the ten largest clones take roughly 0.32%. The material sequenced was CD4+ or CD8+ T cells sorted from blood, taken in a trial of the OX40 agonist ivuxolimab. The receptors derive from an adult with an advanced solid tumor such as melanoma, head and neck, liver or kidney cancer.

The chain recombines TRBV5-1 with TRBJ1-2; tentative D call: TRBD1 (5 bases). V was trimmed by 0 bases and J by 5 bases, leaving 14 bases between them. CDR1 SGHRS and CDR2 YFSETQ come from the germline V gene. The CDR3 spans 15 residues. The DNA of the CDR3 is TGCGCCAGCAGCTTGGGGCAGGGAGCTCGGTATGGCTACACCTTC. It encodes CASSLGQGARYGYTF.

The CDR3, as DNA: TGTGCCAGCAGCTTAGTCCCACAGGGGCGGGGCGGGGAGCTGTTTTTT. It specifies CASSLVPQGRGGELFF. The chain uses TRBV7-2 and TRBJ2-2, with TRBD1 as a possible D gene (7 bases). CDR1 and CDR2 from the germline V gene are SGHTA and FQGNSA. The CDR3 runs to 16 residues. The V and J ends lost 1 base and 7 bases respectively, with 16 bases between them.

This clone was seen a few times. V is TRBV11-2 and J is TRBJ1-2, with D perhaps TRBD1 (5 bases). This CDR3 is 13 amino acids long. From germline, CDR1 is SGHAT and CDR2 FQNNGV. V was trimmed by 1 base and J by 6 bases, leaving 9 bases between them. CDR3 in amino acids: CASSLGQLDGYTF. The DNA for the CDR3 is TGTGCCAGCAGCTTAGGACAGCTGGATGGCTACACCTTC.

The CDR3 sequence: CASSLDPWWRSPLHF. CDR3 nucleotides: TGTGCCAGCAGCTTAGACCCCTGGTGGCGGTCACCCCTCCACTTT. V is TRBV11-3 and J is TRBJ1-6; D gene ambiguous. V gave up 0 bases and J gave up 10 bases, with 13 bases separating them. Germline CDR1 SGHNT, CDR2 YENEEA. The CDR3 runs 15 residues.

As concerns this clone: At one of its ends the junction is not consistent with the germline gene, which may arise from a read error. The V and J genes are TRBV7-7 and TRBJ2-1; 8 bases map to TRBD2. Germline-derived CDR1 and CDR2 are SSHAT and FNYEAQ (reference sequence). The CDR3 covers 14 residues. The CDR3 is CASSLAGRGGEQFF. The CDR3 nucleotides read TGTGCTAGCAGCTTAGCGGGGCGGGGAGGTGAGCAGTTCTTC. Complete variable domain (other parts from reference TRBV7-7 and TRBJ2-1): GAGVSQSPRYKVTKRGQDVTLRCDPISSHATLYWYQQALGQGPEFLTYFNYEAQPDKSGLPSDRFSAERPEGSISTLTIQRTEQRDSAMYRCASSLAGRGGEQFFGPGTRLTVL.

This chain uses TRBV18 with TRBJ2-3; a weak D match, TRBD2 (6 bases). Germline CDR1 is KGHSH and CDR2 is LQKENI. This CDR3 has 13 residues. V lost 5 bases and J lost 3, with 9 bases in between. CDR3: CASSSGSTDTQYF. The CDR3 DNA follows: TGTGCCAGCTCATCCGGGAGTACAGATACGCAGTATTTT. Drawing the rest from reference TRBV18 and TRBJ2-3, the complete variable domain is NAGVMQNPRHLVRRRGQEARLRCSPMKGHSHVYWYRQLPEEGLKFMVYLQKENIIDESGMPKERFSAEFPKEGPSILRIQQVVRGDSAAYFCASSSGSTDTQYFGPGTRLTVL.

CDR3 loop: CASSEGQGVSYGYTF. In nucleotides, the CDR3 is TGTGCCAGTAGTGAAGGACAGGGCGTTTCCTATGGCTACACCTTC. This chain connects TRBV19 to TRBJ1-2; 8 positions match TRBD1. This CDR3 is built from 15 residues. The germline CDR1 and CDR2 sequences are LNHDA and SQIVND (reference sequence). V trimming: 5 bases; J trimming: 4 bases; junction bases outside the gene matches: 9.

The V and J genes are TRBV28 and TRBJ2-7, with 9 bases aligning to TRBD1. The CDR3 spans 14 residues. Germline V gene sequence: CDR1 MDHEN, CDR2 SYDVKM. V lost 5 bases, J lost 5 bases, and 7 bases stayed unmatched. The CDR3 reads CASSLGQGFHEQYV. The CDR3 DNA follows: TGTGCCAGCAGTCTTGGACAGGGGTTCCACGAGCAGTACGTC.

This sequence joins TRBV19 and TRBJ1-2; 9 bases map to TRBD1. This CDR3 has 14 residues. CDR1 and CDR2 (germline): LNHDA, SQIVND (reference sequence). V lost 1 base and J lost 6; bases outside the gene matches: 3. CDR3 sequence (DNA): TGTGCCAGTAGTATAGGCGGGACAGGGAATGGCTACACCTTC. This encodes CASSIGGTGNGYTF.

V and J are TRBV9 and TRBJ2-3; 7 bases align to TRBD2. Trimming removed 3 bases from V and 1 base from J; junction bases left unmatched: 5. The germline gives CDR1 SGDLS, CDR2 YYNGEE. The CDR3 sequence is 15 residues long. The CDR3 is CASSGDGGGTDTQYF. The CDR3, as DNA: TGTGCCAGCAGCGGGGATGGGGGGGGCACAGATACGCAGTATTTT. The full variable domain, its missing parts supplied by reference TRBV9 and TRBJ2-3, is DSGVTQTPKHLITATGQRVTLRCSPRSGDLSVYWYQQSLDQGLQFLIQYYNGEERAKGNILERFSAQQFPDLHSELNLSSLELGDSALYFCASSGDGGGTDTQYFGPGTRLTVL.

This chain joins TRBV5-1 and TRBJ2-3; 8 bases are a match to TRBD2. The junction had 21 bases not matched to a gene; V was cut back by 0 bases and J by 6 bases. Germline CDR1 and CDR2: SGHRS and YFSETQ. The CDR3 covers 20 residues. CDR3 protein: CASSLVPRGAGDGSGDTQYF. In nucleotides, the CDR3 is TGCGCCAGCAGCTTGGTCCCTCGTGGAGCGGGGGATGGTTCAGGCGATACGCAGTATTTT.

The CDR3 is CASSIGRLETEAFF. The DNA for the CDR3 is TGTGCCAGTAGTATAGGAAGGCTTGAGACTGAAGCTTTCTTT. The rearrangement uses TRBV19 and TRBJ1-1; unclear D gene. Germline CDR1 is LNHDA and CDR2 is SQIVND (reference sequence). The germline V and J ends were trimmed by 1 base and 5 bases, with 11 bases remaining between them. The CDR3 consists of 14 residues.

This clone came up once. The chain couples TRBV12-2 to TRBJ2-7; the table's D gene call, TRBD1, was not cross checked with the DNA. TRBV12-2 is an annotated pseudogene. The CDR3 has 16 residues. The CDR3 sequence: CASRLDYRGVANEQYV. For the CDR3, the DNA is TGTGCAAGTCGCTTAGATTACAGGGGAGTGGCAAACGAGCAGTACGTC.

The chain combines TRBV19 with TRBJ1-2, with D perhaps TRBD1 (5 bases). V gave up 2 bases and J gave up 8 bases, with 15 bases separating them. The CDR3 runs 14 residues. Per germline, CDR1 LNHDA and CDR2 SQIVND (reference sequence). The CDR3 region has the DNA TGTGCCAGTAGTATAAATGCAGGGACGGGCGGCTACACCTTC. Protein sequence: CASSINAGTGGYTF.

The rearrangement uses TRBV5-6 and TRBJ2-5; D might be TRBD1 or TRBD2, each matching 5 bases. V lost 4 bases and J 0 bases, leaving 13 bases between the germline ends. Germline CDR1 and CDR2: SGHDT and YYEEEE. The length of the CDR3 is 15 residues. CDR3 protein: CASSLNGAYQETQYF. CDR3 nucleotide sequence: TGTGCCAGCAGCCTGAACGGGGCGTACCAAGAGACCCAGTACTTC.

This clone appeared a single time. The CDR3 sequence is CASSRLAARPYEQYF. The CDR3 DNA is TGTGCCAGCAGCAGGCTAGCGGCCCGCCCCTACGAGCAGTACTTC. This chain connects TRBV21-1 to TRBJ2-7; the listed D gene, TRBD2, was not tested against the DNA. TRBV21-1 corresponds to a pseudogene. The CDR3 runs to 15 residues.

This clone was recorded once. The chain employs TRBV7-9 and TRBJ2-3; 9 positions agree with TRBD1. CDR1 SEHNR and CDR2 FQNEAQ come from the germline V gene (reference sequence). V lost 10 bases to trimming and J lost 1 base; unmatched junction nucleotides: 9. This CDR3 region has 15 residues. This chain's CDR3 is CATTGQGLGTDTQYF. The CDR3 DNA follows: TGTGCCACCACGGGACAGGGATTAGGCACAGATACGCAGTATTTT.

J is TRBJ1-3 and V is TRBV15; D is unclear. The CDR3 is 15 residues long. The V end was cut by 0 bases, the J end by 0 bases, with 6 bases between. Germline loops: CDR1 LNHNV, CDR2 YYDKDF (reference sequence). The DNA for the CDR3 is TGTGCCACCAGCAGAGATGGGGTCTCTGGAAACACCATATATTTT. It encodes CATSRDGVSGNTIYF.

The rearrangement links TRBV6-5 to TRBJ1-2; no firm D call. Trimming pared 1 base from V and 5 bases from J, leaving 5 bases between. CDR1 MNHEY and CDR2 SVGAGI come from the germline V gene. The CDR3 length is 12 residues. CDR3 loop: CASSYYQYGYTF. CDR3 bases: TGTGCCAGCAGTTACTACCAATATGGCTACACCTTC.

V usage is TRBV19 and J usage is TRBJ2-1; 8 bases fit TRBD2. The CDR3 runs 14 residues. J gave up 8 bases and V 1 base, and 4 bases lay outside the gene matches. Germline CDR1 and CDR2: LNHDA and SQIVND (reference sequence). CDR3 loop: CASSIAGGPDEQFF. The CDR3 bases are TGTGCCAGTAGTATAGCGGGGGGGCCCGATGAGCAGTTCTTC.

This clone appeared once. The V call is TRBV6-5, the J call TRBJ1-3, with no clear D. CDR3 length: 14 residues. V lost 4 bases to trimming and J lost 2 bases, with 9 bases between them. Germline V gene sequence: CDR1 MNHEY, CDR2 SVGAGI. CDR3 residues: CASSSSGTGNTIYF. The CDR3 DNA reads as TGTGCCAGCAGTTCCTCGGGAACTGGAAACACCATATATTTT.